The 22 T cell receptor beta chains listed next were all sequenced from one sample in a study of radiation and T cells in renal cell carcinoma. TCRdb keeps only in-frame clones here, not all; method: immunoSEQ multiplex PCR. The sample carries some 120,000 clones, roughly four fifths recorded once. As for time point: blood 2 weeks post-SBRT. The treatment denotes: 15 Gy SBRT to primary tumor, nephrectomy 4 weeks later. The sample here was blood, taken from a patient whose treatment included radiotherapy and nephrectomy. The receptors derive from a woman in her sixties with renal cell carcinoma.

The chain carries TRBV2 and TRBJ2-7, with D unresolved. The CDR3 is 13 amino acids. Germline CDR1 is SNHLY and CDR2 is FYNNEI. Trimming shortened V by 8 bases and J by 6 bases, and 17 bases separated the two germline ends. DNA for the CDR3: TGTGCCAGCCTTTCCGCAAAATGGATCGAGCAGTACTTC. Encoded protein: CASLSAKWIEQYF.

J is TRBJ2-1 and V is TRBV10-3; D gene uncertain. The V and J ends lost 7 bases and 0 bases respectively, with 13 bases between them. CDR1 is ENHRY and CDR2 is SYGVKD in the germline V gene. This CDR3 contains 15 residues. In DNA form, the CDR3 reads TGTGCCATCAACGCAAGGGTTTCCTCCTACAATGAGCAGTTCTTC. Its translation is CAINARVSSYNEQFF.

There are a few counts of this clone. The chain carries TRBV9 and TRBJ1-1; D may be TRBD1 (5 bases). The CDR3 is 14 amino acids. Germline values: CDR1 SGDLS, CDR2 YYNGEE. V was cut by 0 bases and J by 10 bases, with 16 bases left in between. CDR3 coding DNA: TGTGCCAGCAGCGTAGGGGGCCAGGGAGGGTTAGCTTTCTTT. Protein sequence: CASSVGGQGGLAFF.

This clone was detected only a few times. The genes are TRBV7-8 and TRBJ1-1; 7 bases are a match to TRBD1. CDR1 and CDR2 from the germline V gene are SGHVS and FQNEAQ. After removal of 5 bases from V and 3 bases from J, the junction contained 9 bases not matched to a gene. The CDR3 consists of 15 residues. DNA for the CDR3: TGTGCCAGCAGCCGTTCTCGGGACAGCTACACTGAAGCTTTCTTT. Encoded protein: CASSRSRDSYTEAFF.

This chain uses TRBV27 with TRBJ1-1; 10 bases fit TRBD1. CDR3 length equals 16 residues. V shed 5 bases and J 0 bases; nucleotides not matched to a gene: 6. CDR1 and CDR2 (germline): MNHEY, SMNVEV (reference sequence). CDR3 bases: TGTGCCAGCAGTCTCGGGACAGGGGCCTTGAACACTGAAGCTTTCTTT. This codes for CASSLGTGALNTEAFF.

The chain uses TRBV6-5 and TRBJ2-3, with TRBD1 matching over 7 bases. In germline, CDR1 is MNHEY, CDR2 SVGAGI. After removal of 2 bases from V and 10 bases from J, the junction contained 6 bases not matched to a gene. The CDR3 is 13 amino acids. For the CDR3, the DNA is TGTGCCAGCAGTTACGAAGGGGACAGAGCGCAGTATTTT. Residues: CASSYEGDRAQYF.

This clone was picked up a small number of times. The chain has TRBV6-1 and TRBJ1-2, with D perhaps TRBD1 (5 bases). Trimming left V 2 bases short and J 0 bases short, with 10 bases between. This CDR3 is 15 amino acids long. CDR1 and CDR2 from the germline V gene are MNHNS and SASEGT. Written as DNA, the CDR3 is TGTGCCAGCAGTGAAAAGGGGCAGGCTAACTATGGCTACACCTTC. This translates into CASSEKGQANYGYTF.

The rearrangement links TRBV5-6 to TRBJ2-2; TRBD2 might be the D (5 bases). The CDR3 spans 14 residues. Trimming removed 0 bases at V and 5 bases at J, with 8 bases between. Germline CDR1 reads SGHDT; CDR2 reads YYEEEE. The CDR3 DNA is TGTGCCAGCAGCTTGGACCGGGGTACCGGGGAGCTGTTTTTT. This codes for CASSLDRGTGELFF.

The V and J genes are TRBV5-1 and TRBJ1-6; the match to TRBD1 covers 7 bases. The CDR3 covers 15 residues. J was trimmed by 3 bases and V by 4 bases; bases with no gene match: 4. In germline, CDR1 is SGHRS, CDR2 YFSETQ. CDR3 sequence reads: CASSDREIYNSPLHF. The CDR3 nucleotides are TGCGCCAGCAGCGACAGGGAGATCTATAATTCACCCCTCCACTTT. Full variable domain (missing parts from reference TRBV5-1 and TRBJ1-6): KAGVTQTPRYLIKTRGQQVTLSCSPISGHRSVSWYQQTPGQGLQFLFEYFSETQRNKGNFPGRFSGRQFSNSRSEMNVSTLELGDSALYLCASSDREIYNSPLHFGNGTRLTVT.

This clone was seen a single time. As DNA, the CDR3 is TGTGCCAGCAGCTTAGGGGGGCAGGGGTTTCAGCCCCAGCATTTT. Protein product: CASSLGGQGFQPQHF. V is TRBV7-6 and J is TRBJ1-5, with TRBD1 as a possible D gene (6 bases). The CDR3 has 15 residues. The germline V gene has CDR1 SGHVS and CDR2 FNYEAQ. The V and J ends lost 1 base and 6 bases respectively, with 13 bases between them.

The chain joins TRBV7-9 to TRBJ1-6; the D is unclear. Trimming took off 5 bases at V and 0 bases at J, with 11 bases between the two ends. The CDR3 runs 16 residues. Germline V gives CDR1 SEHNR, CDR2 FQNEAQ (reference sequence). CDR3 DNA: TGTGCCAGCAGCCCAGACTCGAGCTCCTATAATTCACCCCTCCACTTT. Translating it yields CASSPDSSSYNSPLHF.

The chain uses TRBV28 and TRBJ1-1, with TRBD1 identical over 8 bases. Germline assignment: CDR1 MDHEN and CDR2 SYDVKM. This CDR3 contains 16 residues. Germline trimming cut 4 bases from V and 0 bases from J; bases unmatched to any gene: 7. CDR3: CASSSDRDHMNTEAFF. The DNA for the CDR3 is TGTGCCAGCAGTTCGGACAGGGACCACATGAACACTGAAGCTTTCTTT.

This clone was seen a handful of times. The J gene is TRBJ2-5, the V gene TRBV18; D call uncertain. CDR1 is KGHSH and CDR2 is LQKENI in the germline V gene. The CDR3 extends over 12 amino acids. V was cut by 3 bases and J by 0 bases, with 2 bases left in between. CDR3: CASSPYQETQYF. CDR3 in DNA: TGTGCCAGCTCACCGTACCAAGAGACCCAGTACTTC. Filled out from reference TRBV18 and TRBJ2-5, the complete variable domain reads NAGVMQNPRHLVRRRGQEARLRCSPMKGHSHVYWYRQLPEEGLKFMVYLQKENIIDESGMPKERFSAEFPKEGPSILRIQQVVRGDSAAYFCASSPYQETQYFGPGTRLLVL.

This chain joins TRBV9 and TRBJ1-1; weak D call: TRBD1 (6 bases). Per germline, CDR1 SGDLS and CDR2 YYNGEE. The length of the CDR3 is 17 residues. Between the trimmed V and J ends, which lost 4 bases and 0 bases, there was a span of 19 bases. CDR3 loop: CASSRGGGKLMNTEAFF. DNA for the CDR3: TGTGCCAGCAGCCGGGGAGGGGGGAAACTAATGAACACTGAAGCTTTCTTT.

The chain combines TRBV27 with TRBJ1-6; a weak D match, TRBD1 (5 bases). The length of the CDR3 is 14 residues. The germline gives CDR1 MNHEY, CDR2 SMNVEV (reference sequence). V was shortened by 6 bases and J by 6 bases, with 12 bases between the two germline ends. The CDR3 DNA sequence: TGTGCCAGCAGCACGACAGCGATTAATTCACCCCTCCACTTT. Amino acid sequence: CASSTTAINSPLHF.

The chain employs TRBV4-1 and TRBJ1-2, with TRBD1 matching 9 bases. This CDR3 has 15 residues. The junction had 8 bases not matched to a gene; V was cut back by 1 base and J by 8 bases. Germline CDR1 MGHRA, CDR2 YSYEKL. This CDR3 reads CASSQATGGVSGYTF. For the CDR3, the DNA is TGCGCCAGCAGCCAAGCTACAGGGGGCGTGAGCGGCTACACCTTC.

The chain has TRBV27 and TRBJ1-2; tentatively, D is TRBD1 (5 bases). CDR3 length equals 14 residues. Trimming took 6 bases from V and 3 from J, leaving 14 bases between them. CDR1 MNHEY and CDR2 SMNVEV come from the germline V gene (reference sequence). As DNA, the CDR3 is TGTGCCAGCAGCCCAGGTGCGGGGGACTATGGCTACACCTTC. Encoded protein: CASSPGAGDYGYTF.

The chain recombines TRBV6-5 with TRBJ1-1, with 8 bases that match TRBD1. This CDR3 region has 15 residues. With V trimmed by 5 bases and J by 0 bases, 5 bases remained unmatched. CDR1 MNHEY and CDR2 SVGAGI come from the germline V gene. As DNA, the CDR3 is TGTGCCAGCAGTCGAAACAGGGGGTTGAACACTGAAGCTTTCTTT. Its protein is CASSRNRGLNTEAFF.

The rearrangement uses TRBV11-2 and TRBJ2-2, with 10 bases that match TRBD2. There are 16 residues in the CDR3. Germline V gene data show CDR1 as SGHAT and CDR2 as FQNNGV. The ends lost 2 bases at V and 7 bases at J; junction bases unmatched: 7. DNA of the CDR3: TGTGCCAGCAGCTTACTAGCGGGAGAGGGAAGCGGGGAGCTGTTTTTT. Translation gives CASSLLAGEGSGELFF.

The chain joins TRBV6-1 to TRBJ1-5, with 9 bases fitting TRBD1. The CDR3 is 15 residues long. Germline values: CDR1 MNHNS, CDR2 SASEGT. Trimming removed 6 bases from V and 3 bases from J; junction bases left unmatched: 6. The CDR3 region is CASSLTGGLNQPQHF. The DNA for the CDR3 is TGTGCCAGCAGCTTGACAGGGGGTCTCAATCAGCCCCAGCATTTT.

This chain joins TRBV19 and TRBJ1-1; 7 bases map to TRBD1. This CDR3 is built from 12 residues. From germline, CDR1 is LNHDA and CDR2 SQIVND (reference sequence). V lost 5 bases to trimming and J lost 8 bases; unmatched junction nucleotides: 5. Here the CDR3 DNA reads TGTGCCAGTAGTTGGACAGGAGGAGAAGCTTTCTTT. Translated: CASSWTGGEAFF.

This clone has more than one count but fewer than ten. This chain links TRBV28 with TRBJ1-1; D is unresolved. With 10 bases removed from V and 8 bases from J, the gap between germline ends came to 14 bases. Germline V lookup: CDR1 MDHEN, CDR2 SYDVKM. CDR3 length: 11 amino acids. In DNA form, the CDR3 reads TGTGCCATTCTAAGGGCATACGAAGCTTTCTTT. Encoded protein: CAILRAYEAFF.